What follows is one TCR beta chain and its context. Method: immunoSEQ multiplex PCR; TCRdb's copy keeps in-frame clones and lacks some. In the table there are about 300,000 clones, nearly 90% of which are singletons. Germline trimming cut 2 bases from V and 1 base from J; bases unmatched to any gene: 5. The CDR3 spans 16 residues. Germline CDR1 is GTSNPN and CDR2 is SVGIG (reference sequence). This specimen comes from a study of blood T cell repertoires in COVID-19. In the study overall: The samples span acute and convalescent COVID-19 from the United States, Italy and Spain. T cells, B-cell-depleted T cells, or PBMCs supplied cDNA or gDNA.

Recruitment covered roughly 22 US areas and drew participants whose ages spanned roughly 18 to 100 years. Cohort 3 donors counted as recovered after two negative PCRs, clearance, or resolved symptoms. The clonotype was recovered from a young woman who had recovered from COVID-19. Material for sequencing was PBMCs or T cells enriched from blood (not recorded which). The chain links TRBV30 to TRBJ1-6; TRBD1 agrees at 7 bases. CDR3 sequence reads: CAWSYRGMSYNSPLHF. The CDR3 coding sequence is TGTGCCTGGAGTTACAGGGGAATGTCCTATAATTCACCCCTCCACTTT.